This T cell receptor (beta chain) was observed in a study of cytomegalovirus exposure and HLA in healthy donors. Sequencing was performed with immunoSEQ multiplex PCR; in TCRdb, only in-frame clones are kept and a portion is missing. The data hold some 150,000 clones, with less than 90% observed a single time. The germline gives CDR1 MNHNY, CDR2 SVGAGI (reference sequence). The CDR3 extends over 11 amino acids. Trimming shortened V by 7 bases and J by 4 bases, and 7 bases separated the two germline ends. Input material: PBMCs. The sequence derives from a woman between 18 and 29 years old in good health and CMV-seropositive. The chain employs TRBV6-6 and TRBJ1-2; D is undetermined. The CDR3 loop is CASMSGYGYTF. CDR3 DNA sequence: TGTGCCAGCATGAGTGGCTATGGCTACACCTTC.